Listed below are T cell receptor beta chains from one sample, sequenced in a study of glioma-infiltrating T cells after dendritic cell vaccination. The data were produced by immunoSEQ multiplex PCR, yet TCRdb's version contains in-frame clones alone and is incomplete. The sample lists about 49,000 clones; around 86% were seen once. The sample consisted of blood, taken before dendritic cell vaccination. The receptors originated from a human donor with glioblastoma. The CDR3 runs from the conserved cysteine through the conserved F or W. The D gene is left open where the match is weak. Clone size is shown for a subset of rows, as once, few, many or a class of expanded clone.

abundance: NA
v_gene: TRBV30
d_gene: NA
j_gene: TRBJ2-3
CDR3aa: CAWRNPGLPDTQYF

abundance: NA
v_gene: TRBV14
d_gene: NA
j_gene: TRBJ2-7
CDR3aa: CASSQVQGLSEQYF

abundance: NA
v_gene: TRBV11-1
d_gene: NA
j_gene: TRBJ1-1
CDR3aa: CASSLNSADTEAFF

abundance: NA
v_gene: TRBV7-9
d_gene: NA
j_gene: TRBJ2-7
CDR3aa: CASSADYYEQYF

abundance: once
v_gene: TRBV5-1
d_gene: NA
j_gene: TRBJ2-5
CDR3aa: CASSSQRLQETQYF

abundance: NA
v_gene: TRBV5-6
d_gene: NA
j_gene: TRBJ1-5
CDR3aa: CASSLKGQGQPQHF

abundance: NA
v_gene: TRBV10-1
d_gene: NA
j_gene: TRBJ2-2
CDR3aa: CASSEYRRNTGELFF

abundance: NA
v_gene: TRBV7-9
d_gene: TRBD2
j_gene: TRBJ2-3
CDR3aa: CASSLGLGLAGTDTQYF

abundance: NA
v_gene: TRBV29-1
d_gene: NA
j_gene: TRBJ1-2
CDR3aa: CSVGAERPNYGYTF

abundance: NA
v_gene: TRBV7-8
d_gene: TRBD2
j_gene: TRBJ2-3
CDR3aa: CASSSGTSGSTDTQYF

abundance: NA
v_gene: TRBV14
d_gene: TRBD1
j_gene: TRBJ2-3
CDR3aa: CASSQTTGGTQYF

abundance: NA
v_gene: TRBV5-6
d_gene: NA
j_gene: TRBJ2-2
CDR3aa: CASSLQGLPDTGELFF

abundance: once
v_gene: TRBV7-2
d_gene: TRBD1
j_gene: NA
CDR3aa: CASSPMGQGPNEQYF

abundance: NA
v_gene: TRBV30
d_gene: TRBD1
j_gene: TRBJ1-1
CDR3aa: CAWRGWDRLQLGATEAFF

abundance: NA
v_gene: TRBV9
d_gene: NA
j_gene: TRBJ1-3
CDR3aa: CASSVVGRLTSGNTIYF

abundance: once
v_gene: TRBV9
d_gene: TRBD1
j_gene: TRBJ1-6
CDR3aa: CGTPPGTGNSPLHF

abundance: NA
v_gene: TRBV5-4
d_gene: NA
j_gene: TRBJ2-5
CDR3aa: CASSLDTQETQYF

abundance: few
v_gene: TRBV28
d_gene: NA
j_gene: TRBJ1-2
CDR3aa: CASSTPTGGYTF

abundance: NA
v_gene: TRBV7-2
d_gene: TRBD1
j_gene: TRBJ2-2
CDR3aa: CASPRQGLGTGELFF

abundance: NA
v_gene: TRBV7-2
d_gene: NA
j_gene: TRBJ1-6
CDR3aa: CASTLGALENSPLHF

abundance: NA
v_gene: TRBV4-2
d_gene: TRBD2
j_gene: TRBJ2-7
CDR3aa: CASSQGTSGLSSYEQYF

abundance: NA
v_gene: TRBV5-5
d_gene: TRBD1
j_gene: TRBJ2-1
CDR3aa: CATPGQSYNEQFF

abundance: NA
v_gene: TRBV7-2
d_gene: NA
j_gene: TRBJ2-3
CDR3aa: CASSPEGLQGDTQYF

abundance: NA
v_gene: TRBV27
d_gene: TRBD1
j_gene: TRBJ1-2
CDR3aa: CASSPKSWGTGGIVGYGYTF

abundance: once
v_gene: TRBV11-3
d_gene: TRBD1
j_gene: TRBJ1-1
CDR3aa: CASSLGGQENTEAFF

abundance: NA
v_gene: TRBV6-5
d_gene: NA
j_gene: TRBJ2-3
CDR3aa: CASSYSGLGTDTQYF

abundance: few
v_gene: TRBV2
d_gene: TRBD2
j_gene: TRBJ2-1
CDR3aa: CASSEGRASGYNEQFF

abundance: NA
v_gene: TRBV4-2
d_gene: TRBD1
j_gene: TRBJ1-6
CDR3aa: CASSLTGDNSPLHF

abundance: once
v_gene: TRBV10-3
d_gene: NA
j_gene: TRBJ1-2
CDR3aa: CAISDRGVGYTF

abundance: NA
v_gene: TRBV7-9
d_gene: NA
j_gene: TRBJ1-2
CDR3aa: CASSGRDSYGYTF

abundance: NA
v_gene: TRBV10-1
d_gene: NA
j_gene: TRBJ2-1
CDR3aa: CASRPERGEQFF

abundance: NA
v_gene: TRBV7-8
d_gene: TRBD1
j_gene: TRBJ2-5
CDR3aa: CASSLPGQPQQETQYF

abundance: NA
v_gene: TRBV19
d_gene: NA
j_gene: TRBJ2-7
CDR3aa: CASSINRVGEQYF

abundance: NA
v_gene: TRBV19
d_gene: TRBD1
j_gene: TRBJ2-5
CDR3aa: CASSLMGDRETQYF

abundance: NA
v_gene: TRBV29-1
d_gene: NA
j_gene: TRBJ2-2
CDR3aa: CSVDNSMATGELFF

abundance: NA
v_gene: TRBV27
d_gene: TRBD1
j_gene: TRBJ1-6
CDR3aa: CASSSRDRGSFNSPLHF

abundance: NA
v_gene: TRBV30
d_gene: NA
j_gene: TRBJ1-6
CDR3aa: CAWSPLTGYGHSPLHF

abundance: NA
v_gene: TRBV10-3
d_gene: NA
j_gene: TRBJ1-2
CDR3aa: CAISRDREANYGYTF

abundance: NA
v_gene: TRBV29-1
d_gene: TRBD1
j_gene: TRBJ1-2
CDR3aa: CSVRDREDRADGYTF

abundance: NA
v_gene: TRBV18
d_gene: NA
j_gene: TRBJ2-7
CDR3aa: CASSPGSEQYF

abundance: NA
v_gene: TRBV28
d_gene: NA
j_gene: TRBJ2-3
CDR3aa: CASSLSSGGTDTQYF

abundance: NA
v_gene: TRBV6-1
d_gene: NA
j_gene: TRBJ2-7
CDR3aa: CASSDYSGITYEQYF

abundance: NA
v_gene: TRBV18
d_gene: TRBD2
j_gene: TRBJ2-7
CDR3aa: CASSPGTSAHSYEQYF

abundance: NA
v_gene: TRBV6-1
d_gene: TRBD1
j_gene: TRBJ1-6
CDR3aa: CASSESMGQSISPLHF

abundance: NA
v_gene: TRBV9
d_gene: TRBD2
j_gene: TRBJ2-3
CDR3aa: CASSVNGLAGVTDTQYF

abundance: NA
v_gene: TRBV30
d_gene: NA
j_gene: TRBJ2-7
CDR3aa: CAWSVSGYEQYF

abundance: NA
v_gene: TRBV30
d_gene: NA
j_gene: TRBJ1-1
CDR3aa: CAWIRGGLMTNTEAFF

abundance: NA
v_gene: TRBV11-3
d_gene: NA
j_gene: TRBJ1-3
CDR3aa: CASSLRGGFSGNTIYF

abundance: NA
v_gene: TRBV29-1
d_gene: NA
j_gene: TRBJ2-1
CDR3aa: CSVDSTVDKAYNEQFF

abundance: NA
v_gene: TRBV6-5
d_gene: NA
j_gene: TRBJ1-1
CDR3aa: CAISPGNTEAFF

abundance: NA
v_gene: TRBV6-4
d_gene: TRBD2
j_gene: TRBJ2-7
CDR3aa: CASRAGGLFSSYEQYF

abundance: NA
v_gene: TRBV5-6
d_gene: NA
j_gene: TRBJ1-1
CDR3aa: CASSLVDRMNTEAFF

abundance: few
v_gene: TRBV19
d_gene: NA
j_gene: TRBJ1-6
CDR3aa: CASSPQSNSPLHF

abundance: NA
v_gene: TRBV27
d_gene: TRBD1
j_gene: TRBJ2-7
CDR3aa: CASSFRDRAIYEQYF

abundance: NA
v_gene: TRBV5-8
d_gene: TRBD1
j_gene: TRBJ1-4
CDR3aa: CASSIGTGEREKLFF